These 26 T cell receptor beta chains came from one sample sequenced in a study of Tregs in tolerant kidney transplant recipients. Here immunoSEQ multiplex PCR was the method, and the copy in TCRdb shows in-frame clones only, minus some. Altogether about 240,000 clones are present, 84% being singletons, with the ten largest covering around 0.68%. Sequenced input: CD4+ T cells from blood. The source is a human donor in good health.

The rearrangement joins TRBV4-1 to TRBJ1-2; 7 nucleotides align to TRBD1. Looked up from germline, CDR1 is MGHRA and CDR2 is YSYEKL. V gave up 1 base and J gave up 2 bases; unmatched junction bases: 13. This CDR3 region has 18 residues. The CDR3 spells CASSQGRPRDSNNYGYTF. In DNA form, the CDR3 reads TGCGCCAGCAGCCAAGGAAGGCCCCGGGACAGCAACAACTATGGCTACACCTTC.

The CDR3 spells CASSLPKQGGAYEQYF. CDR3 DNA: TGTGCCAGCAGCTTGCCCAAACAGGGGGGGGCCTACGAGCAGTACTTC. V and J are TRBV5-4 and TRBJ2-7; maybe TRBD1 (8 bases). The CDR3 has 16 residues. The germline gives CDR1 SGHNT, CDR2 YYREEE (reference sequence). The V gene lost 1 base and the J gene lost 2 bases, with 16 bases spanning the gap.

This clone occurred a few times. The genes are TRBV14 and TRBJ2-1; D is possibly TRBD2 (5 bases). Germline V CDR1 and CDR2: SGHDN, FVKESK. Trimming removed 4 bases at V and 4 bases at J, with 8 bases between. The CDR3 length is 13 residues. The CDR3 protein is CASSRGLYNEQFF. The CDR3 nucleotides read TGTGCCAGCAGCCGCGGACTGTACAATGAGCAGTTCTTC. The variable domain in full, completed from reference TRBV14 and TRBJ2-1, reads EAGVTQFPSHSVIEKGQTVTLRCDPISGHDNLYWYRRVMGKEIKFLLHFVKESKQDESGMPNNRFLAERTGGTYSTLKVQPAELEDSGVYFCASSRGLYNEQFFGPGTRLTVL.

The chain's CDR3 is CASSIGARTRNTEAFF. The CDR3 DNA is TGTGCCAGTAGTATAGGTGCCAGGACCCGGAACACTGAAGCTTTCTTT. The chain combines TRBV19 with TRBJ1-1, with D unclear. CDR1 LNHDA and CDR2 SQIVND come from the germline V gene (reference sequence). Trimming left V 1 base short and J 1 base short, with 13 bases between. The CDR3 covers 16 residues.

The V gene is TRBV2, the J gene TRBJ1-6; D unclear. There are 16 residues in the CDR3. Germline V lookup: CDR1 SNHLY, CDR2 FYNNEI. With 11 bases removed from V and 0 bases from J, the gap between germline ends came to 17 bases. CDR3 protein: CAATIGDSSYNSPLHF. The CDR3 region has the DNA TGTGCCGCCACCATAGGCGATAGCTCCTATAATTCACCCCTCCACTTT.

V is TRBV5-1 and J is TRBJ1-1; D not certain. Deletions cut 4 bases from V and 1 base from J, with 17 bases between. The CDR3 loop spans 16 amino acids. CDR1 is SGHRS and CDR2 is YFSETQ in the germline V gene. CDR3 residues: CASSPQGGLENTEAFF. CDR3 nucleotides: TGCGCCAGCAGCCCACAAGGAGGGCTCGAGAACACTGAAGCTTTCTTT.

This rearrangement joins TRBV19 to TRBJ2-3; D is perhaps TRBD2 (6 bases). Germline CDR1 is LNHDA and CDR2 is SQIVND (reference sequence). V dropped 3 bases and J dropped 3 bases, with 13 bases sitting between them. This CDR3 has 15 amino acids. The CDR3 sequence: CASSIFRERTDTQYF. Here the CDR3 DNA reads TGTGCCAGTAGTATCTTCCGGGAGAGGACAGATACGCAGTATTTT.

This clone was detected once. This CDR3 reads CASSLSFGLALSNEQFF. CDR3 nucleotide sequence: TGTGCCAGCAGCTTAAGTTTCGGACTAGCTCTTTCTAATGAGCAGTTCTTC. The chain combines TRBV5-4 with TRBJ2-1; 8 nucleotides align to TRBD2. V dropped 2 bases and J dropped 7; count of bases not matched to a gene: 14. This CDR3 has 17 amino acids. In germline, CDR1 is SGHNT, CDR2 YYREEE (reference sequence).

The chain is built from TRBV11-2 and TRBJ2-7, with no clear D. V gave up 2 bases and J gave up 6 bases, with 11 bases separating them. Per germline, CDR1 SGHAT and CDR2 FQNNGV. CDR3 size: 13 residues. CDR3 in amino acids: CASSLKPSSEQYF. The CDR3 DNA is TGTGCCAGCAGCTTAAAACCGTCTTCCGAGCAGTACTTC.

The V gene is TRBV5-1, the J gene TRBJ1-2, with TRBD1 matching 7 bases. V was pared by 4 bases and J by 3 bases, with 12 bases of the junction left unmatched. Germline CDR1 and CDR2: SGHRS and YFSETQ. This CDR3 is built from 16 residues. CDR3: CASSQGGAGEDYGYTF. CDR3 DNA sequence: TGCGCCAGCAGCCAAGGGGGCGCCGGGGAGGACTATGGCTACACCTTC.

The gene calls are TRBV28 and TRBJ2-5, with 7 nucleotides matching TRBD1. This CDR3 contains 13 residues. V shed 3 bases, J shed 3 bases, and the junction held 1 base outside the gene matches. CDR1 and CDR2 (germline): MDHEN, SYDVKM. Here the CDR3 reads CASSFGTEETQYF. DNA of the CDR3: TGTGCCAGCAGTTTTGGGACAGAAGAGACCCAGTACTTC.

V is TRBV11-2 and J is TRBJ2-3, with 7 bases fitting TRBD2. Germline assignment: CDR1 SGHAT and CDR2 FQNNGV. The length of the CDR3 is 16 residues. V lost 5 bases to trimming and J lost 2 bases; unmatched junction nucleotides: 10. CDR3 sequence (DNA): TGTGCCAGCAGCCTCCGACTAAGCGGGAACACAGATACGCAGTATTTT. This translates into CASSLRLSGNTDTQYF.

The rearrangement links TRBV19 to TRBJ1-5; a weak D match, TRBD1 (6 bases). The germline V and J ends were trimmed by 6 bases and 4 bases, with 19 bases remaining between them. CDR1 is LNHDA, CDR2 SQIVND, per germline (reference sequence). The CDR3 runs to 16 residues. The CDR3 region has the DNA TGTGCCAGTAGCCAAAAGGGGGTTACAGGGAATCAGCCCCAGCATTTT. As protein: CASSQKGVTGNQPQHF.

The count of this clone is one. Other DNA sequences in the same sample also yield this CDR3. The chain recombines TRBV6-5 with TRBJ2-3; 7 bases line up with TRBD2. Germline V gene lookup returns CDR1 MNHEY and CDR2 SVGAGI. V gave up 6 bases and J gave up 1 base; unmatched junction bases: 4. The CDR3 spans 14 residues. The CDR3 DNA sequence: TGTGCCAGCAGCCCAGGGAGGGGCACAGATACGCAGTATTTT. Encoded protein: CASSPGRGTDTQYF.

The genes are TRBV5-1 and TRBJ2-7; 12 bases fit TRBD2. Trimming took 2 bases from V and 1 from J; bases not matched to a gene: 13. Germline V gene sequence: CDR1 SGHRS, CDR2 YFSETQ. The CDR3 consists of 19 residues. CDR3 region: CASSLISGASGRASYEQYF. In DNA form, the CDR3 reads TGCGCCAGCAGCTTAATCAGTGGGGCTAGCGGGAGGGCGTCCTACGAGCAGTACTTC.

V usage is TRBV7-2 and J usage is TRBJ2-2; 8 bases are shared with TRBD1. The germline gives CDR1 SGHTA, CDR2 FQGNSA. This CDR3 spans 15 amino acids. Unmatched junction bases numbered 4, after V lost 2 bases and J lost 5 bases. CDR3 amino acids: CASSLQGALTGELFF. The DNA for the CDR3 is TGTGCCAGCAGCTTACAGGGGGCGTTAACCGGGGAGCTGTTTTTT.

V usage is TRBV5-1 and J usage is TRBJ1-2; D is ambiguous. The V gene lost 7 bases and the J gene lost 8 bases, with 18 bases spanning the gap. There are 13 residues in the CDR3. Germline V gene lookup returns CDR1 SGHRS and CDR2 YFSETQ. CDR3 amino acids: CASAGVSRAGYTF. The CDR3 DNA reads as TGCGCCAGCGCGGGAGTCAGTCGGGCCGGCTACACCTTC.

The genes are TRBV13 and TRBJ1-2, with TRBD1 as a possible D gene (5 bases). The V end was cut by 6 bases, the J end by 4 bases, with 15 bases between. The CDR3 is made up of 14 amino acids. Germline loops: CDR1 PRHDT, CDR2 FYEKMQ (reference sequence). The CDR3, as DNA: TGTGCCAGCAGTCGCGCCGCGGGGGTCTATGGCTACACCTTC. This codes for CASSRAAGVYGYTF.

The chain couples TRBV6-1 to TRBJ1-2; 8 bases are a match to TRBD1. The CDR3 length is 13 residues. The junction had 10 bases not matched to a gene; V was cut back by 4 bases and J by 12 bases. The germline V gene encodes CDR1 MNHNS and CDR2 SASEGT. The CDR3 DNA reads TGTGCCAGCAGTGTACCGACAGGGGTAGTGCACACCTTC. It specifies CASSVPTGVVHTF.

Here the CDR3 reads CASSLIPGSDEQYF. Here the CDR3 DNA reads TGTGCCAGCAGCTTGATCCCGGGGTCAGACGAGCAGTACTTC. V and J are TRBV5-5 and TRBJ2-7; TRBD2 is a possible D gene (5 bases). Trimming shortened V by 1 base and J by 5 bases, and 13 bases separated the two germline ends. CDR1 is SGHKS and CDR2 is YYEKEE in the germline V gene (reference sequence). The CDR3 has 14 amino acids.

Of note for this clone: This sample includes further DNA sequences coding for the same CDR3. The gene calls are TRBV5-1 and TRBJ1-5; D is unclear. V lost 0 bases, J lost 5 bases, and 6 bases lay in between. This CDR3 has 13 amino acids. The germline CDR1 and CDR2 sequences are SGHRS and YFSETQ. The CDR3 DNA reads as TGCGCCAGCAGCTTGGAAGGCCATCAGCCCCAGCATTTT. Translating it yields CASSLEGHQPQHF. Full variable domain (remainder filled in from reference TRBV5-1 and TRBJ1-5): KAGVTQTPRYLIKTRGQQVTLSCSPISGHRSVSWYQQTPGQGLQFLFEYFSETQRNKGNFPGRFSGRQFSNSRSEMNVSTLELGDSALYLCASSLEGHQPQHFGDGTRLSIL.

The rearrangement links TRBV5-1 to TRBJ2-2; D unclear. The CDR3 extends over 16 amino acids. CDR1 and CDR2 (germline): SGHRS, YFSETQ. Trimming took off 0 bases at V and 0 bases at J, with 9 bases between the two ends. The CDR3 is CASSLDGVSNTGELFF. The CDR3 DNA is TGCGCCAGCAGCTTGGACGGTGTATCGAACACCGGGGAGCTGTTTTTT.

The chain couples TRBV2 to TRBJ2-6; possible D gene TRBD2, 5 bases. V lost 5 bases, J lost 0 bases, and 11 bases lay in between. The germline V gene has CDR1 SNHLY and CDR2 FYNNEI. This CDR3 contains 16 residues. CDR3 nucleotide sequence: TGTGCCAGCAGTCGGGGTGCCCTCTCTGGGGCCAACGTCCTGACTTTC. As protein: CASSRGALSGANVLTF.

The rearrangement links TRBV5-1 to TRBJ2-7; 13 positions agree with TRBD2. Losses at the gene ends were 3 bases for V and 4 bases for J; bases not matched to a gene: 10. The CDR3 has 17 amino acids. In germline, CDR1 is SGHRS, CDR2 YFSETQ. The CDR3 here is CASSSRTSGSVGYEQYF. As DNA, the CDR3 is TGCGCCAGCAGCTCCAGGACTAGCGGGAGCGTTGGGTACGAGCAGTACTTC.

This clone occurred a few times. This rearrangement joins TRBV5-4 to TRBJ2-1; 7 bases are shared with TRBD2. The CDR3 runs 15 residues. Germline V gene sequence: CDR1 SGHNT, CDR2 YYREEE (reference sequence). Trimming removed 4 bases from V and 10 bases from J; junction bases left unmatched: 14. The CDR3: CASSTGLSEGGEQFF. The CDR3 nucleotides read TGTGCCAGCAGCACGGGACTATCCGAGGGAGGGGAGCAGTTCTTC. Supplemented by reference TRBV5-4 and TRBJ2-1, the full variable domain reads ETGVTQSPTHLIKTRGQQVTLRCSSQSGHNTVSWYQQALGQGPQFIFQYYREEENGRGNFPPRFSGLQFPNYSSELNVNALELDDSALYLCASSTGLSEGGEQFFGPGTRLTVL.

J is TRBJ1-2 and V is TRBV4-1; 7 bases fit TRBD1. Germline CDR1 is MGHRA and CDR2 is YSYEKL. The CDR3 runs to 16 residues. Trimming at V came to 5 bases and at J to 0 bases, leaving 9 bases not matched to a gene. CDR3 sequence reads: CASSDRGQSPNYGYTF. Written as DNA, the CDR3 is TGCGCCAGCAGCGACCGGGGACAGTCTCCTAACTATGGCTACACCTTC.